Presented here are 8 T cell receptor beta chains from one specimen sequenced in a study of molecular identifiers for immune sequencing clone quantification. TCRdb passed the PCR reads through MiXCR, listing each CDR3 protein once. The profile shows about half a million distinct CDR3 sequences, around 23% of them singletons. Sequencing was done on a sample of naive CD8+ T cells from blood, with Jurkat cell RNA spiked in. Subset given: FACS-sorted CD8+CD4-CCR7+CD45RA+ naive T cells. The receptors come from a human donor in good health. Some libraries in this study had Jurkat cell RNA spiked in.

The chain has TRBV12-5 and TRBJ1-3; D unclear. This CDR3 contains 15 residues. From germline, CDR1 is LGHNT and CDR2 FRNRAP. Trimming removed 3 bases from V and 7 bases from J, with 16 bases in between. CDR3 amino acids: CASGLPGRGLNTIYF. The CDR3 DNA follows: TGTGCTAGTGGTTTACCAGGCCGAGGCCTCAACACCATATATTTT.

The V call is TRBV7-9, the J call TRBJ2-3; 11 nucleotides match TRBD2. Germline CDR1 reads SEHNR; CDR2 reads FQNEAQ (reference sequence). V shed 5 bases and J 5 bases; nucleotides not matched to a gene: 3. This CDR3 spans 14 amino acids. CDR3 DNA: TGTGCCAGCAGCATTAGCGGGAGGGTAGATACGCAGTATTTT. Translating it yields CASSISGRVDTQYF.

V gene TRBV7-9 combines with J gene TRBJ2-7; a weak D match, TRBD2 (6 bases). Germline lookup yields CDR1 SEHNR and CDR2 FQNEAQ (reference sequence). With 4 bases removed from V and 5 bases from J, the gap between germline ends came to 12 bases. The CDR3 totals 13 residues. The CDR3, as DNA: TGTGCCAGCAGCTCTGCTAGCGACCACGAGCAGTACTTC. Translating gives CASSSASDHEQYF.

This clonotype turned up a few times. This chain connects TRBV19 to TRBJ2-5, with D possibly being TRBD2 (6 bases). CDR1 LNHDA and CDR2 SQIVND come from the germline V gene (reference sequence). Trimming pared 1 base from V and 2 bases from J, leaving 11 bases between. The CDR3 is 15 amino acids. The CDR3 region is CASSIGGAYQETQYF. CDR3 DNA: TGTGCCAGTAGTATAGGCGGGGCCTATCAAGAGACCCAGTACTTC.

As to this clonotype: One end of the junction fails to match germline, which may point to a read error. The rearrangement joins TRBV10-3 to TRBJ2-7; either TRBD1 or TRBD2 may supply D (6 bases each). This CDR3 has 15 residues. Germline-derived CDR1 and CDR2 are ENHRY and SYGVKD. CDR3 residues: CALRPVPGAAAAPSF. The CDR3 DNA sequence: TGTGCCCTCAGGCCCGTCCCGGGGGCCGCGGCTGCGCCGTCCTTC.

With regard to this clonotype: Just one base apart from a much larger clone, this may be a read error. The chain joins TRBV28 to TRBJ1-5; no clear D. Trimming removed 5 bases from V and 5 bases from J, with 16 bases in between. The CDR3 consists of 15 residues. CDR1 is MDHEN, CDR2 SYDVKM, per germline. In DNA, the CDR3 is TGTGCCAGCAGTGCCGACCTGAACAGCGATCAGCCCCAGCATTTT. Its protein product is CASSADLNSDQPQHF.

As for this clonotype: A far larger clone is only one base removed, so a read error is likely. V gene TRBV6-1 combines with J gene TRBJ2-3; D gene unclear. Germline V gene data show CDR1 as MNHNS and CDR2 as SASEGT. CDR3 size: 11 residues. As DNA, the CDR3 is TGTACCAGCAGTGAAGGAGATACGCAGTATTTT. Protein sequence: CTSSEGDTQYF.

At least ten counts were recorded for this clonotype. The V call is TRBV11-2, the J call TRBJ2-1; 9 nucleotides align to TRBD2. The CDR3 runs 15 residues. V lost 4 bases and J lost 1; bases outside the gene matches: 2. Germline values: CDR1 SGHAT, CDR2 FQNNGV. In DNA form, the CDR3 reads TGTGCCAGCAGCTCAAGCGGGAGGTCCTACAATGAGCAGTTCTTC. It encodes CASSSSGRSYNEQFF.